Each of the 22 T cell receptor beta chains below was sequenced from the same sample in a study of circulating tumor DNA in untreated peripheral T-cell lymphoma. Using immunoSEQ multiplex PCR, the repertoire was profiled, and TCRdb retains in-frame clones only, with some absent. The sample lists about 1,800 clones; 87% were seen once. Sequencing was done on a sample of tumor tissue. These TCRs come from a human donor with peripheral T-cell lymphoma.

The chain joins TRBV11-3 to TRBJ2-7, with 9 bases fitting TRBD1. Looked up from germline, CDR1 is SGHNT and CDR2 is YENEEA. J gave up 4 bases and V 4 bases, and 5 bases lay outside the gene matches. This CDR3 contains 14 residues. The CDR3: CASSSGTGKYEQYF. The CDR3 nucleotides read TGTGCCAGCAGCTCCGGGACAGGGAAATACGAGCAGTACTTC.

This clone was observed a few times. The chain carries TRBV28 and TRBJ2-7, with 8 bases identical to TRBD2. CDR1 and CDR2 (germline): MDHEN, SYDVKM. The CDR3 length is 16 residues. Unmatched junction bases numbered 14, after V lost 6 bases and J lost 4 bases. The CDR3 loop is CASRPTSGPWRYEQYF. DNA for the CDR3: TGTGCCAGCAGACCTACTAGCGGCCCGTGGAGATACGAGCAGTACTTC.

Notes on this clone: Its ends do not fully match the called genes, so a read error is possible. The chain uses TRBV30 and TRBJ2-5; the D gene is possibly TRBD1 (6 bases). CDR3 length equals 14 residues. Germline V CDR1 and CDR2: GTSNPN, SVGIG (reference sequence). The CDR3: CAWRFGQLQETQYF. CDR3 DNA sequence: TGTGCTTGGAGGTTCGGACAGCTCCAAGAGACCCAGTACTTC. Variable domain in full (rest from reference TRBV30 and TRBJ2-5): SQTIHQWPATLVQPVGSPLSLECTVEGTSNPNLYWYRQAAGRGLQLLFYSVGIGQISSEVPQNLSASRPQDRQFILSSKKLLLSDSGFYLCAWRFGQLQETQYFGPGTRLLVL.

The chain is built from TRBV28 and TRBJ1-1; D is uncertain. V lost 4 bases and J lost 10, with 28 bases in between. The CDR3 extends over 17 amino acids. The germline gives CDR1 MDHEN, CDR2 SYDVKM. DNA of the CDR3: TGTGCCAGCAGTTCAATCAGATTTGATGAAATCCCTACGGGAGCTTTCTTT. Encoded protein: CASSSIRFDEIPTGAFF.

The CDR3: CASSETGNTDTQYF. The DNA for the CDR3 is TGTGCCAGCAGTGAGACGGGGAACACAGATACGCAGTATTTT. This rearrangement joins TRBV6-8 to TRBJ2-3, with a possible D match to TRBD2 (5 bases). Germline assignment: CDR1 MNHGY and CDR2 SAAAGT. V was trimmed by 5 bases and J by 2 bases, leaving 11 bases between them. CDR3 length: 14 residues.

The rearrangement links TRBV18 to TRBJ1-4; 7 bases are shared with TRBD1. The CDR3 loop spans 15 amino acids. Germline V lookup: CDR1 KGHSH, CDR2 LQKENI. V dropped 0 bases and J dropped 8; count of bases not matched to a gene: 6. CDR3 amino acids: CASSPPSEQGEKLFF. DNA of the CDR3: TGTGCCAGCTCACCACCGTCTGAACAGGGGGAAAAACTGTTTTTT.

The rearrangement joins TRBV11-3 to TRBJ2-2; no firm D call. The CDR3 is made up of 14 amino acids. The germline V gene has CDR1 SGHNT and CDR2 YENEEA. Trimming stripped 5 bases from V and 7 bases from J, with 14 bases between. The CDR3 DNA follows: TGTGCCAGCAGCGTATTAGTAAAGGACGGGGAGCTGTTTTTT. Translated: CASSVLVKDGELFF. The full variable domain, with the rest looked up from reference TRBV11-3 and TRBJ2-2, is EAGVVQSPRYKIIEKKQPVAFWCNPISGHNTLYWYLQNLGQGPELLIRYENEEAVDDSQLPKDRFSAERLKGVDSTLKIQPAELGDSAVYLCASSVLVKDGELFFGEGSRLTVL.

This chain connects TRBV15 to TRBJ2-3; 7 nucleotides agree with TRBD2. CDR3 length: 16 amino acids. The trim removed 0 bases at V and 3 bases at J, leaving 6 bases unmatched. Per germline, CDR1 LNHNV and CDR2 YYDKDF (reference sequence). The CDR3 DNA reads TGTGCCACCAGCAGAGATAGGGCGGGGGAGACAGATACGCAGTATTTT. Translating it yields CATSRDRAGETDTQYF.

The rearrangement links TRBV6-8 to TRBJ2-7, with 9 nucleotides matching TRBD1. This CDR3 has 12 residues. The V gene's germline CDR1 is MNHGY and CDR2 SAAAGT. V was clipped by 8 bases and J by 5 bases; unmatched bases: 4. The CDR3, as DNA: TGTGCCAGCGGTAGGACAGGGGACGAGCAGTACTTC. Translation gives CASGRTGDEQYF.

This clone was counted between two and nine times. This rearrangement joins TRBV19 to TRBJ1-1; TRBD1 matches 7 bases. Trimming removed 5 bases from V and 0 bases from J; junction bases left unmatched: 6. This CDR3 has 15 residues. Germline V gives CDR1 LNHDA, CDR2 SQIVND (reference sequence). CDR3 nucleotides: TGTGCCAGTAGTCCAGACAGGGATTTGAACACTGAAGCTTTCTTT. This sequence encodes CASSPDRDLNTEAFF. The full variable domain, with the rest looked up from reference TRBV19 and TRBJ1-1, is DGGITQSPKYLFRKEGQNVTLSCEQNLNHDAMYWYRQDPGQGLRLIYYSQIVNDFQKGDIAEGYSVSREKKESFPLTVTSAQKNPTAFYLCASSPDRDLNTEAFFGQGTRLTVV.

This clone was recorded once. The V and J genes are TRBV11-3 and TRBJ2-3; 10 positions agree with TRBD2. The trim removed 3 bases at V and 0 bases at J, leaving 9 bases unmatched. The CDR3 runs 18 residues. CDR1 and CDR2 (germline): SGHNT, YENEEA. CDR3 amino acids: CASSLDWLAGASTDTQYF. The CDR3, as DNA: TGTGCCAGCAGCTTGGACTGGCTAGCGGGGGCCAGCACAGATACGCAGTATTTT.

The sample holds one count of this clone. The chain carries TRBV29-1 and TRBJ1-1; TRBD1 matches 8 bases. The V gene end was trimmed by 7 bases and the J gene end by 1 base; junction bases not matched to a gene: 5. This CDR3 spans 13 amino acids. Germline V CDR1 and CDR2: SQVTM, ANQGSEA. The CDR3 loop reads CSARTGTNTEAFF. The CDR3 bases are TGCAGCGCTCGGACAGGGACGAACACTGAAGCTTTCTTT. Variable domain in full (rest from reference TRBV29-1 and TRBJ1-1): SAVISQKPSRDICQRGTSLTIQCQVDSQVTMMFWYRQQPGQSLTLIATANQGSEATYESGFVIDKFPISRPNLTFSTLTVSNMSPEDSSIYLCSARTGTNTEAFFGQGTRLTVV.

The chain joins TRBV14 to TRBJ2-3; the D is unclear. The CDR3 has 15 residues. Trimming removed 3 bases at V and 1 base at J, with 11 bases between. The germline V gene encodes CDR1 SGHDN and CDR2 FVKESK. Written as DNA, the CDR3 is TGTGCCAGCAGCCAGATAGGGTGGGGCACAGATACGCAGTATTTT. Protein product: CASSQIGWGTDTQYF. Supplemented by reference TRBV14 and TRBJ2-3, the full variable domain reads EAGVTQFPSHSVIEKGQTVTLRCDPISGHDNLYWYRRVMGKEIKFLLHFVKESKQDESGMPNNRFLAERTGGTYSTLKVQPAELEDSGVYFCASSQIGWGTDTQYFGPGTRLTVL.

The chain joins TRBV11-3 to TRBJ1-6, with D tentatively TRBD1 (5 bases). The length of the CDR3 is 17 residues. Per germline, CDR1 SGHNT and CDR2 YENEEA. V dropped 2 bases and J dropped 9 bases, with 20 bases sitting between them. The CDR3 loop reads CASSLSPPGRVGSPLHF. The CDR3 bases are TGTGCCAGCAGCTTAAGCCCACCCGGCAGGGTCGGTTCACCCCTCCACTTT.

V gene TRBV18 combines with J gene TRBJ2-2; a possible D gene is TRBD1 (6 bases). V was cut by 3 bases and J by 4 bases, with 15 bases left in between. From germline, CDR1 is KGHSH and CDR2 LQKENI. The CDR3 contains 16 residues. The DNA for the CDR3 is TGTGCCAGCTCACCGATCGGGACACAGCTCACCGGGGAGCTGTTTTTT. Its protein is CASSPIGTQLTGELFF.

The CDR3 region is CASSPSVYEQYF. CDR3 DNA: TGTGCCAGCAGCCCATCAGTCTACGAGCAGTACTTC. The J gene is TRBJ2-7, the V gene TRBV6-8; D is uncertain. Trimming cost V 6 bases and J 3 bases, with 9 bases left between them. This CDR3 contains 12 residues. Germline CDR1 is MNHGY and CDR2 is SAAAGT.

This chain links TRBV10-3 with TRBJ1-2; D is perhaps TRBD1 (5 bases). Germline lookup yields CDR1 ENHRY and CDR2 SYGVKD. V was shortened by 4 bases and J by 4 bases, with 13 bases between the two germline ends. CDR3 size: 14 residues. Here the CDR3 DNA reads TGTGCCATCAGTGCCACAGGTGGTACCTATGGCTACACCTTC. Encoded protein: CAISATGGTYGYTF.

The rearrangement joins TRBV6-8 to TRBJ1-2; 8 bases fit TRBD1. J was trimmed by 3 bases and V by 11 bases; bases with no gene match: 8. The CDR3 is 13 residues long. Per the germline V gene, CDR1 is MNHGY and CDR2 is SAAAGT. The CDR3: CAYSGGLYYGYTF. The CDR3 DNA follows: TGTGCCTACTCAGGGGGCTTGTACTATGGCTACACCTTC.

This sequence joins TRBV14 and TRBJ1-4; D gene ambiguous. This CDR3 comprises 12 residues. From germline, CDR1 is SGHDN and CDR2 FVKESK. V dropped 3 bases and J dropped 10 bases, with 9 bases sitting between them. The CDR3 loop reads CASSQQVGKLFF. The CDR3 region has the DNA TGTGCCAGCAGCCAGCAAGTGGGAAAACTGTTTTTT.

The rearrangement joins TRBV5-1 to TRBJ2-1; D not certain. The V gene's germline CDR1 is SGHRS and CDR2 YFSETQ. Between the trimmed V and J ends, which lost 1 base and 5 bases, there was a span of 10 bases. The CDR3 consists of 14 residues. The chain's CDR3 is CASSLNPGDNEQFF. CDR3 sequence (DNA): TGCGCCAGCAGCTTGAACCCAGGTGACAATGAGCAGTTCTTC.

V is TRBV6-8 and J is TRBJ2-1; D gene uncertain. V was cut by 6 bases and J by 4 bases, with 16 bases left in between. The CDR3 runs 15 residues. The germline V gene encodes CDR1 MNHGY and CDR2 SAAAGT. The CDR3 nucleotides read TGTGCCAGCAGCCCCTTCGAGGATGAGTACAATGAGCAGTTCTTC. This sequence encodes CASSPFEDEYNEQFF.

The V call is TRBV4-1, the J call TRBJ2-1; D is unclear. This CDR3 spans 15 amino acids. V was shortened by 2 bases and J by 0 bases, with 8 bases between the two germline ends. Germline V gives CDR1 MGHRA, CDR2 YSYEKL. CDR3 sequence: CASSQSRSSYNEQFF. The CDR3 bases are TGCGCCAGCAGCCAATCGCGGAGCTCCTACAATGAGCAGTTCTTC.